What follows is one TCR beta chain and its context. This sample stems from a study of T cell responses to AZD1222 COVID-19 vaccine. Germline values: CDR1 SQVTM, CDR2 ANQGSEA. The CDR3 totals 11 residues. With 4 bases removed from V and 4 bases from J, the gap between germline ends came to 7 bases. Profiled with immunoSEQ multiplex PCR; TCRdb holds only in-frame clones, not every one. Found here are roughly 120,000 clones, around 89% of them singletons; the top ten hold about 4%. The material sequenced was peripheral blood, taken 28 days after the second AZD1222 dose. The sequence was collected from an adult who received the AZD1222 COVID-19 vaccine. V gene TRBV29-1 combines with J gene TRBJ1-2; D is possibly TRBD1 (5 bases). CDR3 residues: CSVVGVYGYTF. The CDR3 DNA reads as TGCAGCGTTGTGGGGGTCTATGGCTACACCTTC.